The present T cell receptor beta chain was sequenced within a study of cytomegalovirus exposure and HLA in healthy donors. The overall study: Findings of an earlier analysis included some 110 million unique TCR beta sequences from around 180 million T cells.

The germline gives CDR1 MGHRA, CDR2 YSYEKL. Trimming took off 0 bases at V and 4 bases at J, with 6 bases between the two ends. CDR3 size: 13 residues. As concerns this clone: Its antigen is not identified.

Study findings and constraints: Reports credit the classifier with highly specific, highly sensitive diagnosis of cytomegalovirus status. Accurate prediction of most subjects' HLA-A and HLA-B alleles from TCR beta sequences was reported. An analysis that came later showed most CMV-associated TCR beta chains appearing HLA-restricted.

The PCR contained 60 Vbeta and 13 Jbeta primers. Generated by immunoSEQ multiplex PCR, the TCRdb table keeps only in-frame clones and is missing some. The sample gives approximately 150,000 clones, roughly four fifths of which show up once; roughly 3.2% is in the top ten. The sample consisted of PBMCs. This chain links TRBV4-1 with TRBJ2-5, with D possibly TRBD1 on 5 matching bases. This clonotype was obtained from a man in his late teens or twenties in good health and CMV-seropositive. CDR3 in amino acids: CASSQDQGETQYF. CDR3 nucleotides: TGCGCCAGCAGCCAAGATCAGGGAGAGACCCAGTACTTC.